This T cell receptor beta chain derives from a study of shared clonotypes between healthy human individuals. Generated by immunoSEQ multiplex PCR, the TCRdb table keeps only in-frame clones and is missing some. This sample carries millions of clones, about 95% of them seen once, and the ten largest clones take roughly 1%. Naive CD8 cells comprised CD45RO-negative, CCR7-positively selected cells, excluding terminally differentiated effector memory CD45RA+ cells. The sample was naive CD8+ T cells sorted from blood. The sequence was obtained from a man aged 18 to 35 in good health.

CDR3 residues: CASSLVRQIYTF. CDR3 coding DNA: TGTGCCAGCAGCTTAGTGAGGCAGATCTACACCTTC. V usage is TRBV13 and J usage is TRBJ1-2; unclear D gene. V gave up 1 base and J gave up 10 bases, with 10 bases separating them. Germline CDR1 is PRHDT and CDR2 is FYEKMQ (reference sequence). The CDR3 covers 12 residues. Using reference TRBV13 and TRBJ1-2 for the parts outside the CDR3, the full variable domain is AAGVIQSPRHLIKEKRETATLKCYPIPRHDTVYWYQQGPGQDPQFLISFYEKMQSDKGSIPDRFSAQQFSDYHSELNMSSLELGDSALYFCASSLVRQIYTFGSGTRLTVV.